The rows below give T cell receptor beta chains drawn from one sample of a study of cytomegalovirus exposure and HLA in healthy donors. Using immunoSEQ multiplex PCR, the repertoire was profiled, and TCRdb retains in-frame clones only, with some absent. The repertoire holds about 140,000 clones, with about 70% as singletons. Sequencing used PBMCs. The source is a male donor in good health and CMV-seronegative. Both conserved end residues are part of each CDR3. D genes are given only for firm matches. Size values are once, few and many counts, or a class for expanded clones, and some rows have none.

j_call clone_size v_call d_call cdr3_aa cdr3_nt
TRBJ1-3 . TRBV30 . CAWSGPGLYRNTIYF TGTGCCTGGAGTGGTCCGGGGTTGTATAGAAACACCATATATTTT
TRBJ2-5 . TRBV27 TRBD1 CASIGTGEAGRRETQYF TGTGCCAGTATCGGGACAGGGGAAGCTGGGCGCCGGGAGACCCAGTACTTC
TRBJ1-2 . TRBV29-1 TRBD1 CSVAGGGNYGYTF TGCAGCGTTGCAGGGGGAGGTAACTATGGCTACACCTTC
TRBJ2-1 . TRBV6-1 TRBD1 CASRRTGGDEQFF TGTGCCAGCAGACGGACAGGGGGCGATGAGCAGTTCTTC
TRBJ1-6 . TRBV30 TRBD1 CAWREGGQKVSYNSPLHF TGTGCCTGGAGGGAGGGGGGACAGAAGGTCTCCTATAATTCACCCCTCCACTTT
TRBJ1-4 few TRBV4-1 . CASSQDLSRDATNEKLFF TGCGCCAGCAGCCAAGACTTGAGCAGGGATGCAACTAATGAAAAACTGTTTTTT
TRBJ2-1 . TRBV27 TRBD2 CASSRLAGGRGNEQFF TGTGCCAGCAGTAGACTAGCGGGAGGACGAGGGAATGAGCAGTTCTTC
TRBJ1-2 . TRBV7-9 TRBD1 CASSLEGRGLYGYTF TGTGCCAGCAGCTTAGAGGGCAGGGGGCTGTATGGCTACACCTTC
TRBJ2-5 . TRBV7-2 . CASSLARSQTQYF TGTGCCAGCAGCTTAGCTAGGAGCCAGACCCAGTACTTC
TRBJ2-3 few TRBV5-6 TRBD1 CASSNDRAPTDTQYF TGTGCCAGCAGCAATGACAGGGCCCCCACAGATACGCAGTATTTT
TRBJ2-7 . TRBV5-1 TRBD2 CASSFGVAGETYEQYF TGCGCCAGCAGCTTCGGAGTAGCGGGGGAAACCTACGAGCAGTACTTC
TRBJ2-7 . TRBV5-1 . CASSLTPGSYEQYF TGCGCCAGCAGCTTGACTCCAGGTTCCTACGAGCAGTACTTC
TRBJ1-2 . TRBV5-4 . CASSSLTERWGYTF TGTGCCAGCAGCTCCCTAACAGAGAGATGGGGCTACACCTTC
TRBJ1-2 . TRBV18 . CASSPVEWGYTF TGTGCCAGCTCACCAGTCGAGTGGGGCTACACCTTC
TRBJ2-7 . TRBV14 . CASSQGRIYEQYF TGTGCCAGCAGCCAAGGCAGGATCTACGAGCAGTACTTC
TRBJ2-7 . TRBV7-9 TRBD2 CASSLLGGTSGRSYEQYF TGTGCCAGCAGCTTATTAGGTGGGACTAGCGGACGCTCCTACGAGCAGTACTTC
TRBJ1-2 once TRBV2 . CASSGFRDYGYTF TGTGCCAGCAGTGGCTTCAGGGACTATGGCTACACCTTC